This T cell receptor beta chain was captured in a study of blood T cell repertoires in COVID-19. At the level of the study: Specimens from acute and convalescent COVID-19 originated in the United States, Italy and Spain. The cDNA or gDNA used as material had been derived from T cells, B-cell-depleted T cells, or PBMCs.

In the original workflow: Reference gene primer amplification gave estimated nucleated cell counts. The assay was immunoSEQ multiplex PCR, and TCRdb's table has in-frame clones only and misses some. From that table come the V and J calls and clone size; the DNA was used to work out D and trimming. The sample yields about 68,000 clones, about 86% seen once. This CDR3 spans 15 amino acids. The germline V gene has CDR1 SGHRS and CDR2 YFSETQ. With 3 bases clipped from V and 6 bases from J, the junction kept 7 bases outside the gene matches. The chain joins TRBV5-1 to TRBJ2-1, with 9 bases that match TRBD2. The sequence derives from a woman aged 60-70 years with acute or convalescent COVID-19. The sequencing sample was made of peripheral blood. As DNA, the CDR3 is TGCGCCAGCAGCTCCGGGACTAGCACCTCCAATGAGCAGTTCTTC. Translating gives CASSSGTSTSNEQFF.